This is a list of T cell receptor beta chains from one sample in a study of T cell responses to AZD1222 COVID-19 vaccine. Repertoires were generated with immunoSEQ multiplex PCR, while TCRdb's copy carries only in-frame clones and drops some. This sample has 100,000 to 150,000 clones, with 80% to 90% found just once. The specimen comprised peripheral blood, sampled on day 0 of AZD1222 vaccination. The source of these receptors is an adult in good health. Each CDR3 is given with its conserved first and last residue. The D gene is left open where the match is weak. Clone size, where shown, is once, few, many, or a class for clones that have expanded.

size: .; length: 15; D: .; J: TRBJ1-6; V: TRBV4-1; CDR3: CASSQDRGANSPLHF; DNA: TGCGCCAGCAGCCAAGATCGGGGGGCGAATTCACCCCTCCACTTT
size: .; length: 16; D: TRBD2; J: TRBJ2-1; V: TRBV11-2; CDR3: CASSLDLGLASDEQFF; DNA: TGTGCCAGCAGCTTAGATCTTGGACTAGCGAGCGATGAGCAGTTCTTC
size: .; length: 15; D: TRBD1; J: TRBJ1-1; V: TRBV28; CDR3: CASSIPRTGNTEAFF; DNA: TGTGCCAGCAGTATACCTCGGACAGGGAACACTGAAGCTTTCTTT
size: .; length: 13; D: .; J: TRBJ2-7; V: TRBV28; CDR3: CASSLGTMGEQYF; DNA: TGTGCCAGCAGTTTGGGGACAATGGGCGAGCAGTACTTC
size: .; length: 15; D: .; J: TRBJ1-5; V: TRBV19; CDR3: CASTIWGNSNQPQHF; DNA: TGTGCCAGTACCATCTGGGGGAATAGCAATCAGCCCCAGCATTTT
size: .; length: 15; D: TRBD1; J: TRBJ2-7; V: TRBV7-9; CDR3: CASSSGQGAYYEQYF; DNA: TGTGCCAGCAGCTCGGGACAGGGGGCTTACTACGAGCAGTACTTC
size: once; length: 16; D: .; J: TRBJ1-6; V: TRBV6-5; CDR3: CASSSAGASYNSPLHF; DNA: TGTGCCAGCAGTTCAGCAGGGGCCTCCTATAATTCACCCCTCCACTTT
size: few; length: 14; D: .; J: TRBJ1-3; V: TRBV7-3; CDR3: CASSPGGSGNTIYF; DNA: TGTGCCAGCAGCCCGGGGGGATCCGGAAACACCATATATTTT
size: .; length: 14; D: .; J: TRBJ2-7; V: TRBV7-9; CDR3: CASSLVPSAYEQYF; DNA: TGTGCCAGCAGCTTAGTCCCCAGCGCCTACGAGCAGTACTTC
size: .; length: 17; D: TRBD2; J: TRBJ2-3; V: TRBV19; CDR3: CASSRNLLAGSTDTQYF; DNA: TGTGCCAGTAGTAGGAACCTCCTAGCGGGGAGCACAGATACGCAGTATTTT
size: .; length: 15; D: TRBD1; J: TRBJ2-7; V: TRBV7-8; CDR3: CASSLYGQGSYEQYF; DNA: TGTGCCAGCAGCTTATATGGACAGGGTTCCTACGAGCAGTACTTC
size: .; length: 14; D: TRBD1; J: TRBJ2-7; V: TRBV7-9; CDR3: CASSQDRGSYEQYF; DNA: TGTGCCAGCAGCCAGGACAGGGGCTCCTACGAGCAGTACTTC
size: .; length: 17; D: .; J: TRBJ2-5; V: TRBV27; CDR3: CASSFSFGAGRPETQYF; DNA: TGTGCCAGCAGTTTTTCTTTCGGGGCGGGACGCCCAGAGACCCAGTACTTC
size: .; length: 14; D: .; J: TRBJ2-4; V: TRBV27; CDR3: CASSTLGAWDIQYF; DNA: TGTGCCAGCAGTACCCTCGGTGCTTGGGACATTCAGTACTTC
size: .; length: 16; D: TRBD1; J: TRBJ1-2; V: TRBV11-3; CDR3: CASIRVPGQENYGYTF; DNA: TGTGCCAGCATCAGGGTTCCGGGACAGGAGAACTATGGCTACACCTTC
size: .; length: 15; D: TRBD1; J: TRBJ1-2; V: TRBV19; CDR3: CASSRRQGGHYGYTF; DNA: TGTGCCAGTAGTAGGCGACAGGGCGGACACTATGGCTACACCTTC
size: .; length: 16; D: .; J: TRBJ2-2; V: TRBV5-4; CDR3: CASSYDWPVHTGELFF; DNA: TGTGCCAGCAGCTACGACTGGCCAGTGCACACCGGGGAGCTGTTTTTT
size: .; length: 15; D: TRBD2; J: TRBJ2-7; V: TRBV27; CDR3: CASRPGTSGSYEQYF; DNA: TGTGCCAGCAGGCCCGGGACTAGCGGCTCCTACGAGCAGTACTTC
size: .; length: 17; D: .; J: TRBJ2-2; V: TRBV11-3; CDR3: CASSLSPRQGGTGELFF; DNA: TGTGCCAGCAGCTTATCACCGAGACAGGGAGGCACCGGGGAGCTGTTTTTT
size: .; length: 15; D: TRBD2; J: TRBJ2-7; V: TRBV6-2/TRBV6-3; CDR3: CASSYRTSGPGEQYF; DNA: TGTGCCAGCAGTTACCGGACTAGCGGCCCGGGGGAGCAGTACTTC
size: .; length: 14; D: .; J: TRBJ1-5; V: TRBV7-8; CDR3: CASSSSLNLQPQHF; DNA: TGTGCCAGCAGCTCGTCCCTAAACCTTCAGCCCCAGCATTTT
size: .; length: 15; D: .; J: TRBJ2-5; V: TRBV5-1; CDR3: CASSYLDREGETQYF; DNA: TGCGCCAGCAGCTACCTGGACAGGGAGGGAGAGACCCAGTACTTC
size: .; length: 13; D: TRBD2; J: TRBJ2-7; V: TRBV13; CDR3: CASSPALAGEQYF; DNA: TGTGCCAGCAGCCCTGCCCTAGCGGGGGAGCAGTACTTC
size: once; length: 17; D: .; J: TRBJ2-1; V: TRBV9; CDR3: CASSVVARGLSYNEQFF; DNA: TGTGCCAGCAGCGTAGTAGCCCGGGGACTCTCCTACAATGAGCAGTTCTTC
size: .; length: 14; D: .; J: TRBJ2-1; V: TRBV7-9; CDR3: CASSAGQYYNEQFF; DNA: TGTGCCAGCAGCGCGGGACAATACTACAATGAGCAGTTCTTC
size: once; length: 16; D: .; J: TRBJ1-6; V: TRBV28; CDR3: CASNQGGEQSGSPLHF; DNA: TGTGCCAGCAATCAAGGTGGGGAGCAAAGTGGATCACCCCTCCACTTT
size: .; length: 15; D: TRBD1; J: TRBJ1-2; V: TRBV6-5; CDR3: CASSPDRGHHYGYTF; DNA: TGTGCCAGCAGTCCGGACAGGGGGCACCACTATGGCTACACCTTC
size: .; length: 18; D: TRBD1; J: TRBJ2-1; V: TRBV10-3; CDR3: CAISGRGQRLSSYNEQFF; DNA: TGTGCCATCAGTGGCAGGGGGCAACGATTAAGCTCCTACAATGAGCAGTTCTTC
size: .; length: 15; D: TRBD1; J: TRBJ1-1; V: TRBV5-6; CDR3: CASSYDRVGYTEAFF; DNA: TGTGCCAGCAGCTATGACAGGGTGGGATACACTGAAGCTTTCTTT
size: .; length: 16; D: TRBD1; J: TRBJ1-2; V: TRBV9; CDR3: CASSPRDRGRSGGYTF; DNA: TGTGCCAGCAGCCCTCGGGACAGGGGGCGCTCAGGTGGCTACACCTTC
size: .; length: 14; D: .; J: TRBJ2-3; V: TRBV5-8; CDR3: CASSLGGVPDTQYF; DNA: TGTGCCAGCAGCTTAGGGGGGGTGCCAGATACGCAGTATTTT
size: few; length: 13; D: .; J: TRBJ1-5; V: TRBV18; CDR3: CASSPGLDQPQHF; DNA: TGTGCCAGCTCACCCGGGTTGGATCAGCCCCAGCATTTT
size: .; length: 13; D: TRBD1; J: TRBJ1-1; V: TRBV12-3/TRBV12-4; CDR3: CASRRGQEGGAFF; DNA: TGTGCCAGCAGACGGGGACAGGAGGGGGGAGCTTTCTTT
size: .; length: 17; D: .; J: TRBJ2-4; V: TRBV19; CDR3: CASSIFPREGGKNIQYF; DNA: TGTGCCAGTAGTATCTTCCCCCGAGAAGGGGGGAAAAACATTCAGTACTTC
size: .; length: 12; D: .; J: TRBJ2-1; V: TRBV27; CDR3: CASSFPYGEQFF; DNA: TGTGCCAGCAGTTTCCCCTACGGTGAGCAGTTCTTC
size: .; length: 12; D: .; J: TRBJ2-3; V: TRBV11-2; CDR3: CASSLASDTQYF; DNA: TGTGCCAGCAGCTTAGCCTCGGATACGCAGTATTTT
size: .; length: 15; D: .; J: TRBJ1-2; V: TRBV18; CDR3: CASSRLQAPNYGYTF; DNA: TGTGCCAGCTCACGGCTACAGGCCCCTAACTATGGCTACACCTTC
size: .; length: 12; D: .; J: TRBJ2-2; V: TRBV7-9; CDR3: CASSLAAGELFF; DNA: TGTGCCAGCAGCTTAGCGGCCGGGGAGCTGTTTTTT
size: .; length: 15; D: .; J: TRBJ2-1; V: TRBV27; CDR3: CASRSGLASLSEQFF; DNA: TGTGCCAGCAGATCGGGGCTAGCGTCCCTCAGTGAGCAGTTCTTC
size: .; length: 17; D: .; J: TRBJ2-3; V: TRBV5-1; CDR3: CASSLAYGLANTDTQYF; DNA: TGCGCCAGCAGCTTGGCCTACGGCCTAGCGAACACAGATACGCAGTATTTT
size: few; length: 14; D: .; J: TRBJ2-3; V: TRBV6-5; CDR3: CASSYAGAADTQYF; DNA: TGTGCCAGCAGTTATGCCGGGGCGGCAGATACGCAGTATTTT
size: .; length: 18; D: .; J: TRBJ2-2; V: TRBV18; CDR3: CASSPPVPGSRDTGELFF; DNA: TGTGCCAGCTCACCACCGGTCCCCGGTAGTCGGGACACCGGGGAGCTGTTTTTT
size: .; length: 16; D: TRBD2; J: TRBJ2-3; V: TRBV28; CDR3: CASSFPSGSGGDTQYF; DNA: TGTGCCAGCAGTTTTCCTAGCGGGAGCGGGGGAGATACGCAGTATTTT
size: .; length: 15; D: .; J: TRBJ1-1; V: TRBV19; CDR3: CASSMVLVQGTEAFF; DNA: TGTGCCAGTAGTATGGTCCTGGTCCAGGGCACTGAAGCTTTCTTT
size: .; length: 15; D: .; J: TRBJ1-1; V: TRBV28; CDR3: CASSLNRAGSAEAFF; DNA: TGTGCCAGCAGTTTAAACAGGGCCGGGAGCGCTGAAGCTTTCTTT
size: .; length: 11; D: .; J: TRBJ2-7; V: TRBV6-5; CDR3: CASRVGYEQYF; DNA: TGTGCCAGCAGGGTCGGATACGAGCAGTACTTC
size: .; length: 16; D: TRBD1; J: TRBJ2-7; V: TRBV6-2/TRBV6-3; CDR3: CASSLHRDRGAYEQYF; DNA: TGTGCCAGCAGCCTTCACCGGGACAGGGGCGCCTACGAGCAGTACTTC
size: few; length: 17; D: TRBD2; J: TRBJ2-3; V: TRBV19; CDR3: CASSERLAGGYTDTQYF; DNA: TGTGCCAGTAGCGAACGACTAGCGGGAGGGTACACAGATACGCAGTATTTT
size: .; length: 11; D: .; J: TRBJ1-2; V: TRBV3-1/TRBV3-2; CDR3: CASSRVGGYTF; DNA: TGTGCCAGCAGCCGCGTGGGTGGCTACACCTTC
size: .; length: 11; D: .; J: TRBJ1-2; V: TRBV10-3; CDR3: CAIRGRDGYTF; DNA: TGTGCCATCAGGGGGAGGGATGGCTACACCTTC
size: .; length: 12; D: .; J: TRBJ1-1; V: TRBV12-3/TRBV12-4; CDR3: CASSPLWSEAFF; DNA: TGTGCCAGCAGTCCGCTCTGGTCTGAAGCTTTCTTT
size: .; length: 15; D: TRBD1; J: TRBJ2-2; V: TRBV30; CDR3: CAWRGQGKVTGELFF; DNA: TGTGCCTGGCGGGGACAGGGAAAAGTTACCGGGGAGCTGTTTTTT
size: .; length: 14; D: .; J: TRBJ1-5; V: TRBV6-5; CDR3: CASSGTQGRQPQHF; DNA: TGTGCCAGCAGCGGAACCCAGGGACGGCAGCCCCAGCATTTT
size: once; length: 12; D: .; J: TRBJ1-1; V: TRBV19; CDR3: CASSIGPIGAFF; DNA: TGTGCCAGTAGTATTGGACCCATCGGAGCTTTCTTT
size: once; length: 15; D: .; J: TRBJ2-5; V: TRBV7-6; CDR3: CASSLSGYGGETQYF; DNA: TGTGCCAGCAGCTTATCCGGTTACGGAGGGGAGACCCAGTACTTC